The 31 T cell receptor beta chains below all came from one sample that was sequenced in a study of technical replicates of blood from several donors. Libraries were prepared by immunoSEQ multiplex PCR; TCRdb keeps only in-frame clonotypes and omits some of them. The profile shows nearly 80,000 clones, just under 95% of them singletons. The sequenced material came from T cells isolated from PBMCs. Receptors were obtained from a human donor in good health.

The gene calls are TRBV11-2 and TRBJ1-1, with D possibly TRBD1 on 5 matching bases. CDR1 is SGHAT and CDR2 is FQNNGV in the germline V gene. The CDR3 has 13 residues. V lost 4 bases and J 8 bases, leaving 14 bases between the germline ends. CDR3 in DNA: TGTGCCAGCAGCTGGGGGGGTTTACCCGAAGCTTTCTTT. Translated: CASSWGGLPEAFF. The variable domain in full, completed from reference TRBV11-2 and TRBJ1-1, reads EAGVAQSPRYKIIEKRQSVAFWCNPISGHATLYWYQQILGQGPKLLIQFQNNGVVDDSQLPKDRFSAERLKGVDSTLKIQPAKLEDSAVYLCASSWGGLPEAFFGQGTRLTVV.

The chain couples TRBV11-3 to TRBJ1-4; 8 bases match TRBD1. The V gene end was trimmed by 4 bases and the J gene end by 16 bases; junction bases not matched to a gene: 14. CDR3 length: 14 amino acids. CDR1 and CDR2 (germline): SGHNT, YENEEA. The CDR3 DNA follows: TGTGCCAGCAGCTCCGGGACGGCAGGGGGCGCGCGGTTTTTT. Its protein product is CASSSGTAGGARFF.

V gene TRBV13 combines with J gene TRBJ2-1, with 13 bases lining up with TRBD2. Germline V CDR1 and CDR2: PRHDT, FYEKMQ (reference sequence). The V segment lost 4 bases and the J segment 0 bases; nucleotides outside the gene matches: 9. The CDR3 runs to 19 residues. The CDR3 here is CASSSGLAGALSSYNEQFF. CDR3 coding DNA: TGTGCCAGCAGCTCAGGACTAGCGGGAGCGCTAAGCTCCTACAATGAGCAGTTCTTC.

V gene TRBV7-3 combines with J gene TRBJ2-1; 8 nucleotides agree with TRBD2. The J segment lost 9 bases and the V segment lost 5 bases, leaving 9 bases of the junction unmatched. The CDR3 consists of 14 residues. Germline lookup yields CDR1 SGHTA and CDR2 FQGTGA. The CDR3 region is CASSQDYAGGEQFF. The DNA of the CDR3 is TGTGCCAGCAGCCAGGACTACGCGGGGGGTGAGCAGTTCTTC.

The gene calls are TRBV19 and TRBJ1-2, with D unresolved. V was trimmed by 7 bases and J by 4 bases, leaving 7 bases between them. The CDR3 length is 11 residues. CDR1 and CDR2 from the germline V gene are LNHDA and SQIVND (reference sequence). This CDR3 reads CASNFGYGYTF. The CDR3 nucleotides read TGTGCCAGTAATTTCGGCTATGGCTACACCTTC. Together with reference TRBV19 and TRBJ1-2, the CDR3 gives the full variable domain: DGGITQSPKYLFRKEGQNVTLSCEQNLNHDAMYWYRQDPGQGLRLIYYSQIVNDFQKGDIAEGYSVSREKKESFPLTVTSAQKNPTAFYLCASNFGYGYTFGSGTRLTVV.

This clone showed up just once. V and J are TRBV7-2 and TRBJ2-5; 7 bases are a match to TRBD2. Germline assignment: CDR1 SGHTA and CDR2 FQGNSA. The CDR3 is 14 amino acids. Trimming cost V 4 bases and J 2 bases; bases outside gene matches: 4. The CDR3 loop reads CASSSTGGQETQYF. The CDR3 coding sequence is TGTGCCAGCAGCTCGACGGGGGGACAAGAGACCCAGTACTTC.

This rearrangement joins TRBV7-9 to TRBJ2-3; TRBD1 matches 7 bases. The CDR3 contains 15 residues. The ends lost 4 bases at V and 2 bases at J; junction bases unmatched: 6. The germline V gene encodes CDR1 SEHNR and CDR2 FQNEAQ (reference sequence). The CDR3 spells CASSSTGISTDTQYF. In nucleotides, the CDR3 is TGTGCCAGCAGCTCGACAGGGATTTCCACAGATACGCAGTATTTT.

The CDR3 region is CASTPLIGGSNEQFF. CDR3 bases: TGTGCCAGCACCCCATTAATCGGCGGGAGCAATGAGCAGTTCTTC. The J gene is TRBJ2-1, the V gene TRBV2; 7 bases match TRBD2. The V gene end was trimmed by 7 bases and the J gene end by 6 bases; junction bases not matched to a gene: 12. Per germline, CDR1 SNHLY and CDR2 FYNNEI. This CDR3 region has 15 residues.

This sequence joins TRBV27 and TRBJ2-3; maybe TRBD2 (6 bases). Trimming took off 4 bases at V and 2 bases at J, with 10 bases between the two ends. This CDR3 has 14 residues. The germline gives CDR1 MNHEY, CDR2 SMNVEV (reference sequence). The CDR3 region is CASSSRTITDTQYF. The CDR3 coding sequence is TGTGCCAGCAGTTCGCGGACTATCACAGATACGCAGTATTTT.

This chain joins TRBV2 and TRBJ2-7, with D maybe TRBD1 (6 bases). V lost 2 bases, J lost 0 bases, and 17 bases lay in between. This CDR3 is 17 amino acids long. From germline, CDR1 is SNHLY and CDR2 FYNNEI. CDR3 sequence (DNA): TGTGCCAGCAGTGAATCTTTTTTAGGGGACATCTCCTACGAGCAGTACTTC. It is translated as CASSESFLGDISYEQYF.

The V gene is TRBV25-1, the J gene TRBJ2-1; 11 bases are a match to TRBD2. V lost 6 bases to trimming and J lost 9 bases; unmatched junction nucleotides: 7. CDR1 and CDR2 (germline): MGHDK, SYGVNS. CDR3 size: 14 residues. CDR3 bases: TGTGCCAGCAGCACTAGCGGGAGTTGGGGTGAGCAGTTCTTC. Protein sequence: CASSTSGSWGEQFF.

The count of this clone is one. This chain joins TRBV15 and TRBJ2-1; D perhaps matches TRBD2 (5 bases). Germline V gene sequence: CDR1 LNHNV, CDR2 YYDKDF (reference sequence). Deletions cut 0 bases from V and 4 bases from J, with 22 bases between. The length of the CDR3 is 19 residues. CDR3 in amino acids: CATSRDSRAEAVQYNEQFF. CDR3 nucleotide sequence: TGTGCCACCAGCAGAGATAGTAGGGCGGAGGCGGTACAATACAATGAGCAGTTCTTC.

This rearrangement joins TRBV6-4 to TRBJ2-1, with 8 bases that match TRBD2. Trimming cost V 10 bases and J 8 bases; bases outside gene matches: 28. The CDR3 covers 19 residues. Germline assignment: CDR1 MRHNA and CDR2 SNTAGT. The CDR3 here is CATSAGGGGYISELYEQFF. In nucleotides, the CDR3 is TGTGCCACTAGCGCGGGAGGAGGTGGCTATATCTCGGAGCTATATGAGCAGTTCTTC.

V is TRBV5-5 and J is TRBJ2-2, with 8 nucleotides matching TRBD2. V shed 0 bases, J shed 6 bases, and the junction held 10 bases outside the gene matches. The CDR3 totals 17 residues. CDR1 is SGHKS, CDR2 YYEKEE, per germline (reference sequence). In DNA, the CDR3 is TGTGCCAGCAGCTTGGGCTTAGCGGGAACATCTTCCGGGGAGCTGTTTTTT. Protein: CASSLGLAGTSSGELFF. Looking up the rest from reference TRBV5-5 and TRBJ2-2 gives the full variable domain: DAGVTQSPTHLIKTRGQQVTLRCSPISGHKSVSWYQQVLGQGPQFIFQYYEKEERGRGNFPDRFSARQFPNYSSELNVNALLLGDSALYLCASSLGLAGTSSGELFFGEGSRLTVL.

Here the CDR3 DNA reads TGTGCTAGTGGTTTATCTCTCGGGCAGCCCCAGCATTTT. Its protein product is CASGLSLGQPQHF. The chain couples TRBV12-5 to TRBJ1-5; no definite D call. With 3 bases removed from V and 7 bases from J, the gap between germline ends came to 10 bases. CDR3 size: 13 residues. CDR1 is LGHNT and CDR2 is FRNRAP in the germline V gene.

This chain links TRBV13 with TRBJ2-7; D possibly corresponds to TRBD2 (7 bases). V shed 5 bases and J shed 5 bases, with 13 bases lying between them. The CDR3 loop spans 13 amino acids. Germline CDR1 is PRHDT and CDR2 is FYEKMQ (reference sequence). The CDR3 here is CASSPRGGHEQYF. Written as DNA, the CDR3 is TGTGCCAGCAGCCCTAGGGGGGGGCACGAGCAGTACTTC. The variable domain in full, with the rest retrieved from reference TRBV13 and TRBJ2-7, is AAGVIQSPRHLIKEKRETATLKCYPIPRHDTVYWYQQGPGQDPQFLISFYEKMQSDKGSIPDRFSAQQFSDYHSELNMSSLELGDSALYFCASSPRGGHEQYFGPGTRLTVT.

The chain recombines TRBV27 with TRBJ2-1, with 9 bases matching TRBD2. Losses at the gene ends were 5 bases for V and 3 bases for J; bases not matched to a gene: 5. The germline CDR1 and CDR2 sequences are MNHEY and SMNVEV (reference sequence). The CDR3 has 15 amino acids. The CDR3 coding sequence is TGTGCCAGCAGTGAGGCTAGCGGGATCTACAATGAGCAGTTCTTC. It specifies CASSEASGIYNEQFF.

The J gene is TRBJ2-3, the V gene TRBV23-1; possibly TRBD2 for D (5 bases). TRBV23-1 is classed as an ORF, of uncertain function. The CDR3 extends over 14 amino acids. Trimming removed 9 bases at V and 6 bases at J, with 19 bases between. The chain's CDR3 is CARRPGKGSDTQYF. Here the CDR3 DNA reads TGCGCCAGGAGACCGGGAAAAGGATCGGATACGCAGTATTTT.

With respect to this clone: A junction boundary mismatches the germline segment, possibly from a read error. The V and J genes are TRBV7-3 and TRBJ1-1; TRBD1 might be the D (6 bases). CDR3 length equals 16 residues. The V gene's germline CDR1 is SGHTA and CDR2 FQGTGA. The CDR3: CASSLTGSMRHTEAFF. The CDR3 coding sequence is TGTGCCAGCAGCCTAACAGGGAGCATGCGTCACACTGAAGCTTTCTTT.

The rearrangement links TRBV2 to TRBJ2-7; perhaps TRBD2 as D (5 bases). Germline-derived CDR1 and CDR2 are SNHLY and FYNNEI. V shed 5 bases and J shed 3 bases, with 17 bases lying between them. This CDR3 region has 15 residues. CDR3 bases: TGTGCCAGCAGTTCCCAGGACTCTCTAATCTACGAGCAGTACTTC. It encodes CASSSQDSLIYEQYF.

This CDR3 reads CASSYARVSLWEQYF. In nucleotides, the CDR3 is TGTGCCAGCAGTTACGCGCGGGTTTCCCTCTGGGAGCAGTACTTC. V is TRBV6-5 and J is TRBJ2-7, with D possibly being TRBD2 (5 bases). The CDR3 runs 15 residues. Germline V gives CDR1 MNHEY, CDR2 SVGAGI. V dropped 2 bases and J dropped 7 bases, with 18 bases sitting between them.

The chain uses TRBV10-1 and TRBJ1-1, with a weak D call TRBD1 (6 bases). CDR1 is WNHNN and CDR2 is SYGVQD in the germline V gene (reference sequence). The V end was cut by 4 bases, the J end by 11 bases, with 17 bases between. This CDR3 has 13 amino acids. CDR3 DNA: TGCGCCAGCAGTGGACACAGGGAAGCCTGGGCTTTCTTT. It is translated as CASSGHREAWAFF.

The chain has TRBV7-2 and TRBJ2-2; 13 bases line up with TRBD2. Germline-derived CDR1 and CDR2 are SGHTA and FQGNSA. V lost 3 bases to trimming and J lost 7 bases; unmatched junction nucleotides: 5. The CDR3 is 16 amino acids. The DNA of the CDR3 is TGTGCCAGCAGCTTCCGGACTAGCGGGAGTAACGGGGAGCTGTTTTTT. As protein: CASSFRTSGSNGELFF.

This clone was seen only a few times. The chain carries TRBV6-5 and TRBJ1-3; D remains ambiguous. The V and J ends lost 4 bases and 0 bases respectively, with 4 bases between them. The CDR3 is 13 residues long. Germline V gene lookup returns CDR1 MNHEY and CDR2 SVGAGI. The CDR3 coding sequence is TGTGCCAGCAGTTTCAGCTCTGGAAACACCATATATTTT. Translating gives CASSFSSGNTIYF.

CDR3 nucleotides: TGTGCCAGCAGTTCTTGGGGGGTCGCTGAAGCTTTCTTT. This translates into CASSSWGVAEAFF. The chain has TRBV6-5 and TRBJ1-1; TRBD1 might be the D (5 bases). Germline-derived CDR1 and CDR2 are MNHEY and SVGAGI. V was shortened by 4 bases and J by 6 bases, with 12 bases between the two germline ends. CDR3 size: 13 residues.

The chain recombines TRBV12-5 with TRBJ2-1; TRBD2 matches 7 bases. The CDR3 runs 14 residues. The ends lost 5 bases at V and 2 bases at J; junction bases unmatched: 3. The germline gives CDR1 LGHNT, CDR2 FRNRAP. The DNA of the CDR3 is TGTGCTAGTGGTCCCGGGACTACCTACAATGAGCAGTTCTTC. Amino acids: CASGPGTTYNEQFF.

This chain uses TRBV18 with TRBJ2-7; possibly TRBD1 for D (6 bases). The CDR3 sequence is 13 residues long. The germline gives CDR1 KGHSH, CDR2 LQKENI. The V and J ends lost 4 bases and 3 bases respectively, with 10 bases between them. The CDR3 bases are TGTGCCAGCTCACAGATGGACAGCTACGAGCAGTACTTC. Translated, it gives CASSQMDSYEQYF.

The J gene is TRBJ2-1, the V gene TRBV4-1; 8 bases map to TRBD1. V dropped 6 bases and J dropped 2; count of bases not matched to a gene: 6. There are 15 residues in the CDR3. CDR1 and CDR2 from the germline V gene are MGHRA and YSYEKL. CDR3: CASRYRDRTYNEQFF. The DNA of the CDR3 is TGCGCCAGCAGGTACCGGGACAGGACCTACAATGAGCAGTTCTTC.

This clone was found once. The rearrangement joins TRBV2 to TRBJ1-5; TRBD1 aligns across 10 bases. CDR3 length equals 15 residues. The germline CDR1 and CDR2 sequences are SNHLY and FYNNEI. Trimming cost V 8 bases and J 4 bases; bases outside gene matches: 8. The CDR3: CASALGQGKNQPQHF. The CDR3, as DNA: TGTGCCAGCGCGCTGGGACAGGGGAAAAATCAGCCCCAGCATTTT.

V gene TRBV6-5 combines with J gene TRBJ1-2, with D unresolved. CDR3 length: 13 residues. Trimming left V 6 bases short and J 0 bases short, with 8 bases between. Germline CDR1 and CDR2: MNHEY and SVGAGI. CDR3 region: CASREVTNYGYTF. The CDR3 region has the DNA TGTGCCAGCAGAGAGGTGACTAACTATGGCTACACCTTC.

The genes are TRBV7-9 and TRBJ2-1; 11 bases map to TRBD2. Germline assignment: CDR1 SEHNR and CDR2 FQNEAQ (reference sequence). The CDR3 covers 16 residues. Losses at the gene ends were 7 bases for V and 3 bases for J; bases not matched to a gene: 8. The chain's CDR3 is CASNVPGLADYNEQFF. The CDR3 coding sequence is TGTGCCAGCAACGTTCCGGGACTAGCGGACTACAATGAGCAGTTCTTC.